This is a list of T cell receptor beta chains from one sample in a study of graft-versus-host responses after intestinal transplantation. The method was immunoSEQ multiplex PCR; TCRdb's version includes in-frame clones alone and lacks a portion of them. The table has about 80,000 clones, about nine tenths seen once. The material sequenced was PBMCs, taken 98 days after intestinal transplantation. These receptors all stem from a human patient who received an intestinal transplant, so some T cells may come from the graft donor. The CDR3 runs from the conserved cysteine through the conserved F or W. A D gene is named only where the DNA matches it firmly. For some rows the clone size is stated as once, few or many, or as a class when expanded; others skip it.

d_gene | abundance | j_gene | v_gene | len | CDR3nt | CDR3aa
- | - | TRBJ1-2 | TRBV6-5 | 15 | TGTGCCAGCAGTTACTCGAATACAGCGGTATATGGCTACACCTTC | CASSYSNTAVYGYTF
- | - | TRBJ2-7 | TRBV7-2 | 15 | TGTGCCAGCAGCACCGGACAAGGGGGGGTCTACGAGCAGTACTTC | CASSTGQGGVYEQYF
- | - | TRBJ2-2 | TRBV5-1 | 18 | TGCGCCAGCAGCTTGGCCATAAGTGGGCCAGTGATCACCGGGGAGCTGTTTTTT | CASSLAISGPVITGELFF
- | - | TRBJ2-7 | TRBV5-4 | 13 | TGTGCCAGCAGCTTGGCGGGCATGTACGAGCAGTACTTC | CASSLAGMYEQYF
TRBD2 | - | TRBJ2-5 | TRBV9 | 16 | TGTGCCAGCAGCGTAGGGCCTAGCGGGGTACAAGAGACCCAGTACTTC | CASSVGPSGVQETQYF
- | - | TRBJ2-5 | TRBV4-1 | 14 | TGCGCCAGCAGCCAAGAAACTTCCCAAGAGACCCAGTACTTC | CASSQETSQETQYF
- | - | TRBJ2-7 | TRBV21-1 | 14 | TGTGCCAGCAGTCACAGGGGGCCAGTCGACGAGCAGTACTTC | CASSHRGPVDEQYF
- | - | TRBJ1-5 | TRBV5-4 | 16 | TGTGCCAGCAGCTTGAACAAACGGGATAGCAATCAGCCCCAGCATTTT | CASSLNKRDSNQPQHF
- | - | TRBJ2-2 | TRBV10-2 | 15 | TGCGCCAGCAGTTTGACAGCGGCGAACACCGGGGAGCTGTTTTTT | CASSLTAANTGELFF
- | - | TRBJ1-2 | TRBV19 | 13 | TGTGCCAGTTACCAGCAAGGGACGTATGGCTACACCTTC | CASYQQGTYGYTF
- | - | TRBJ1-1 | TRBV11-2 | 14 | TGTGCCAGCAGCTTAGGGGGGACGAACACTGAAGCTTTCTTT | CASSLGGTNTEAFF
TRBD1 | - | TRBJ1-1 | TRBV18 | 16 | TGTGCCAGCTCACCACCGGGACAGCCCATGAACACTGAAGCTTTCTTT | CASSPPGQPMNTEAFF
TRBD1 | - | TRBJ2-3 | TRBV25-1 | 14 | TGTGCCAGTCGCCCTCAGGGGGCGACAGATACGCAGTATTTT | CASRPQGATDTQYF
TRBD1 | - | TRBJ1-2 | TRBV5-4 | 15 | TGTGCCAGCAGCTCCGGACAGGGTGGGTGGTATGGCTACACCTTC | CASSSGQGGWYGYTF
TRBD1 | once | TRBJ2-7 | TRBV5-1 | 14 | TGCGCCAGCAGCTTGCGGGACAGAGCCTACGAGCAGTACTTC | CASSLRDRAYEQYF
- | - | TRBJ1-5 | TRBV27 | 15 | TGTGCCAGCAGCCTCGGGGTGGGGGGCAATCAGCCCCAGCATTTT | CASSLGVGGNQPQHF
TRBD2 | - | TRBJ2-2 | TRBV28 | 14 | TGTGCCAGCCAGCTAGCGGGAGGAACCGGGGAGCTGTTTTTT | CASQLAGGTGELFF
- | - | TRBJ2-7 | TRBV6-5 | 14 | TGTGCCAGCAGGGCCCCGGACCCCCCCGGAGAGCAGTACTTC | CASRAPDPPGEQYF
- | once | TRBJ2-7 | TRBV19 | 15 | TGTGCCAGTAGTATACGCAGGGGAAGTCCCTACGAGCAGTACTTC | CASSIRRGSPYEQYF
TRBD1 | - | TRBJ2-7 | TRBV23-1 | 14 | TGCGCCAGCAGTCTGACGGGACAGGGCTACGAGCAGTACTTC | CASSLTGQGYEQYF
TRBD1 | - | TRBJ2-5 | TRBV29-1 | 16 | TGCAGCGCCTACCTCCGGGACAGGGGGTCGGGAGAGACCCAGTACTTC | CSAYLRDRGSGETQYF
TRBD2 | - | TRBJ2-3 | TRBV6-7 | 19 | TGTGCCAGCAGTTCCCATTTGTTAGCGGGAGGGCCGGGCACAGATACGCAGTATTTT | CASSSHLLAGGPGTDTQYF
TRBD2 | - | TRBJ2-1 | TRBV4-1 | 17 | TGCGCCAGCAGCCTTCGGACTAGCGGAGACCTCTACAATGAGCAGTTCTTC | CASSLRTSGDLYNEQFF
- | - | TRBJ2-7 | TRBV7-2 | 13 | TGTGCCAGCAGCTTAGGGATTACCTACGAGCAGTACTTC | CASSLGITYEQYF
- | few | TRBJ1-3 | TRBV28 | 14 | TGTGCCAGCAGTCCCCCGGGGAAGAGAAACACCATATATTTT | CASSPPGKRNTIYF
- | - | TRBJ1-1 | TRBV19 | 16 | TGTGCCAGTAGTATAAGGGGTCGGGGTAGTGAGGCTGAAGCTTTCTTT | CASSIRGRGSEAEAFF
- | - | TRBJ1-5 | TRBV4-2 | 14 | TGTGCCAGCAGCCAAGGGCAGGGTGGACAGCCCCAGCATTTT | CASSQGQGGQPQHF
TRBD1 | - | TRBJ2-7 | TRBV15 | 15 | TGTGCCACCAGCGGAATCCGACAGGGCGCCTACGAGCAGTACTTC | CATSGIRQGAYEQYF
TRBD1 | - | TRBJ2-1 | TRBV11-2 | 16 | TGTGCCAGCAGCTTTGGGCCGGGACAGGGGGCAAATGAGCAGTTCTTC | CASSFGPGQGANEQFF
- | - | TRBJ2-1 | TRBV6-1 | 14 | TGTGCCAGCAGTGAAGCTAGCTCCTACAATGAGCAGTTCTTC | CASSEASSYNEQFF
- | - | TRBJ2-1 | TRBV7-2 | 12 | TGTGCCAGCAACCTCTCCGACAATGAGCAGTTCTTC | CASNLSDNEQFF
- | - | TRBJ2-1 | TRBV6-5 | 11 | TGTGCCAGCAGTAGCGGGAATGAGCAGTTCTTC | CASSSGNEQFF
- | few | TRBJ2-7 | TRBV4-1 | 14 | TGCGCCAGCAGCCAAGTGACAGATGGGTACGAGCAGTACTTC | CASSQVTDGYEQYF
- | - | TRBJ2-1 | TRBV11-2 | 15 | TGTGCCAGCAGCTTAGGTCGGGGAACCTACAATGAGCAGTTCTTC | CASSLGRGTYNEQFF
TRBD1 | - | TRBJ1-1 | TRBV10-1 | 15 | TGCGCCAGCAGCTCTCCGGGACAGGGGAACACTGAAGCTTTCTTT | CASSSPGQGNTEAFF
- | - | TRBJ2-1 | TRBV2 | 16 | TGTGCCAGCAGCGACCCGGACCCTAGCTCCTACAATGAGCAGTTCTTC | CASSDPDPSSYNEQFF
- | - | TRBJ2-3 | TRBV27 | 14 | TGTGCCAGCAGTTTATTAGGACCCACCTACGGGCAGTATTTT | CASSLLGPTYGQYF
TRBD2 | once | TRBJ2-7 | TRBV6-1 | 14 | TGTGCCAGCAGTACCGCGGGGGGGCAACGCGAGCAGTACTTC | CASSTAGGQREQYF
TRBD1 | - | TRBJ2-1 | TRBV10-3 | 15 | TGTGCCATCAGCTACGGACAGGGCTCCTACAATGAGCAGTTCTTC | CAISYGQGSYNEQFF
TRBD1 | - | TRBJ2-7 | TRBV27 | 15 | TGTGCCAGCAAGGGGGCGGGCGGGTTTAGATCCGAGCAGTACTTC | CASKGAGGFRSEQYF
- | - | TRBJ1-5 | TRBV7-2 | 14 | TGTGCCAGCAGCTTAGCCGGGGGCGGACAGCCCCAGCATTTT | CASSLAGGGQPQHF
- | - | TRBJ1-1 | TRBV4-1 | 13 | TGCGCCAGCAGCCAAGAGGGGTCGGCAGAAGCTTTCTTT | CASSQEGSAEAFF
- | - | TRBJ2-7 | TRBV7-2 | 14 | TGTGCCAGCAGCCCCCAAGCAGGAGCCTACGAGCAGTACTTC | CASSPQAGAYEQYF
- | - | TRBJ2-5 | TRBV9 | 13 | TGTGCCAGCAGCGTAGTAGGGGAAGAGACCCAGTACTTC | CASSVVGEETQYF
- | - | TRBJ2-7 | TRBV7-5 | 15 | TGTGCCAGAAGCCCTCAGCGGGAGGGGGACTACGAGCAGTACTTC | CARSPQREGDYEQYF
- | - | TRBJ2-1 | TRBV4-1 | 15 | TGCGCCAGCAGCCAGACTAGAGGACTCGCCAATGAGCAGTTCTTC | CASSQTRGLANEQFF
TRBD1 | - | TRBJ1-4 | TRBV5-8 | 15 | TGTGCCAGCAGCTTCGCGGACAGGGGTGAGGAAAAACTGTTTTTT | CASSFADRGEEKLFF
TRBD1 | once | TRBJ1-3 | TRBV2 | 15 | TGTGCCAGCAGGACCGGGACAGCCTCTGGAAACACCATATATTTT | CASRTGTASGNTIYF
TRBD1 | - | TRBJ1-5 | TRBV28 | 16 | TGTGCCAGCAGTACCCGACAGGGGATGGGCAATCAGCCCCAGCATTTT | CASSTRQGMGNQPQHF
- | - | TRBJ2-1 | TRBV5-1 | 15 | TGCGCCAGCAGCTTAGACACCAGGTACTACAATGAGCAGTTCTTC | CASSLDTRYYNEQFF
- | - | TRBJ1-5 | TRBV5-3 | 19 | TGTGCCAGAAGCGCCGGTAGGGGTGGAGGTTGGTTTCGTAATCAGCCCCAGCATTTT | CARSAGRGGGWFRNQPQHF
- | - | TRBJ1-1 | TRBV2 | 15 | TGTGCCAGCATAAGGACTCCAGACACGAACACTGAAGCTTTCTTT | CASIRTPDTNTEAFF
TRBD2 | - | TRBJ2-1 | TRBV28 | 18 | TGTGCCAGCAGTTTCCCCTCAGCGGGAGGGCCCTCCTACAATGAGCAGTTCTTC | CASSFPSAGGPSYNEQFF
- | - | TRBJ1-3 | TRBV5-6 | 16 | TGTGCCAGCAGCTCGCTCCTCGGGGGGCCTGGAAACACCATATATTTT | CASSSLLGGPGNTIYF
- | - | TRBJ1-2 | TRBV6-5 | 12 | TGTGCCCCAGGAAGGAAAATTGGTGGCTACACCTTC | CAPGRKIGGYTF